Presented here are 21 T cell receptor beta chains from one specimen sequenced in a study of beta chain features in type 1 diabetes. Findings and caveats of the study: Moderate but significant shortening of TCRB CDR3s was recorded in all four CD4+ subsets from Type 1 diabetes patients.

The sequenced template was cDNA made from the entire isolated RNA. Using immunoSEQ multiplex PCR, the repertoire was profiled, and TCRdb retains in-frame clones only, with some absent. The table includes approximately 15,000 clones, 55% to 70% detected once. Their recognized antigens are unknown. The sample comprised Tregs from blood. The receptor set was obtained from a man aged 30 to 39 with type 1 diabetes.

The chain links TRBV5-1 to TRBJ1-6, with 11 bases fitting TRBD1. Germline V lookup: CDR1 SGHRS, CDR2 YFSETQ. The CDR3 totals 17 residues. J was trimmed by 7 bases and V by 0 bases; bases with no gene match: 6. The CDR3 nucleotides are TGCGCCAGCAGCTTGGTACCCGGGGACAGGGGGAATTCACCCCTCCACTTT. The encoded protein is CASSLVPGDRGNSPLHF.

V is TRBV5-1 and J is TRBJ1-1; TRBD1 might be the D (5 bases). This CDR3 has 13 residues. From germline, CDR1 is SGHRS and CDR2 YFSETQ. Deletions cut 5 bases from V and 6 bases from J, with 14 bases between. CDR3 in amino acids: CASRRGEGAEAFF. CDR3 bases: TGCGCCAGCAGGCGGGGGGAGGGCGCTGAAGCTTTCTTT.

The chain employs TRBV7-2 and TRBJ2-5; tentatively, D is TRBD1 (5 bases). CDR1 and CDR2 (germline): SGHTA, FQGNSA. V lost 1 base, J lost 5 bases, and 17 bases lay in between. The CDR3 has 16 residues. The DNA of the CDR3 is TGTGCCAGCAGCTTAGATGGTTGGGGCTCGGGCGAGACCCAGTACTTC. This sequence encodes CASSLDGWGSGETQYF.

This clone showed up just a few times. The rearrangement links TRBV29-1 to TRBJ1-1; D ambiguous. Germline CDR1 and CDR2: SQVTM and ANQGSEA. The V end lost 4 bases, the J end lost 3 bases, and 6 bases lay between the germline ends. This CDR3 comprises 11 residues. The chain's CDR3 is CSVVRDTEAFF. DNA of the CDR3: TGCAGCGTTGTACGGGACACTGAAGCTTTCTTT.

This rearrangement joins TRBV7-2 to TRBJ2-7; possibly TRBD2 for D (6 bases). V was cut by 4 bases and J by 2 bases, with 21 bases left in between. The CDR3 sequence is 17 residues long. CDR1 and CDR2 from the germline V gene are SGHTA and FQGNSA. The CDR3 loop is CASSSRGRMGLPYEQYF. In DNA form, the CDR3 reads TGTGCCAGCAGCTCGAGGGGAAGGATGGGACTCCCCTACGAGCAGTACTTC.

This chain connects TRBV6-1 to TRBJ2-5, with D perhaps matching TRBD2 (5 bases). TRBJ2-7 explains the end of the DNA better; the J call may be wrong. CDR1 MNHNS and CDR2 SASEGT come from the germline V gene. The CDR3 runs 15 residues. Here the CDR3 reads CASSEGGILPYEQYF. The CDR3, as DNA: TGTGCCAGCAGTGAAGGAGGGATCCTCCCCTACGAGCAGTACTTC.

The chain combines TRBV7-2 with TRBJ2-1; D is unclear. Germline V gene data show CDR1 as SGHTA and CDR2 as FQGNSA. V gave up 0 bases and J gave up 5 bases, with 5 bases separating them. There are 13 residues in the CDR3. DNA for the CDR3: TGTGCCAGCAGCTTAGCGGGCCACAATGAGCAGTTCTTC. Translated: CASSLAGHNEQFF. Combining the CDR3 with reference TRBV7-2 and TRBJ2-1 gives the whole variable domain GAGVSQSPSNKVTEKGKDVELRCDPISGHTALYWYRQSLGQGLEFLIYFQGNSAPDKSGLPSDRFSAERTGGSVSTLTIQRTQQEDSAVYLCASSLAGHNEQFFGPGTRLTVL.

V gene TRBV27 combines with J gene TRBJ2-1; TRBD1 is a possible D gene (6 bases). CDR1 MNHEY and CDR2 SMNVEV come from the germline V gene (reference sequence). This CDR3 is built from 14 residues. The V end lost 5 bases, the J end lost 6 bases, and 14 bases lay between the germline ends. In nucleotides, the CDR3 is TGTGCCAGCAGTGCCGGGACACCCTTCAATGAGCAGTTCTTC. Translated, it gives CASSAGTPFNEQFF.

This sequence joins TRBV7-2 and TRBJ2-2, with 9 bases that match TRBD2. The germline V gene has CDR1 SGHTA and CDR2 FQGNSA. CDR3 length: 16 residues. The V segment lost 1 base and the J segment 6 bases; nucleotides outside the gene matches: 6. In DNA, the CDR3 is TGTGCCAGCAGCTTAGTTGGCGGGGGGGCCGCCGGGGAGCTGTTTTTT. Protein sequence: CASSLVGGGAAGELFF. Full variable domain (outside the CDR3, taken from reference TRBV7-2 and TRBJ2-2): GAGVSQSPSNKVTEKGKDVELRCDPISGHTALYWYRQSLGQGLEFLIYFQGNSAPDKSGLPSDRFSAERTGGSVSTLTIQRTQQEDSAVYLCASSLVGGGAAGELFFGEGSRLTVL.

This chain links TRBV6-5 with TRBJ2-3, with D possibly TRBD2 on 6 matching bases. This CDR3 comprises 13 residues. The ends were cut back, 11 bases at V and 2 bases at J, with 14 bases in the middle. Germline V gene sequence: CDR1 MNHEY, CDR2 SVGAGI. CDR3 region: CAARAGNTDTQYF. CDR3 nucleotide sequence: TGTGCCGCAAGGGCGGGGAACACAGATACGCAGTATTTT.

The genes are TRBV19 and TRBJ2-1; 10 bases are shared with TRBD2. The germline gives CDR1 LNHDA, CDR2 SQIVND (reference sequence). The CDR3 spans 16 residues. V lost 5 bases, J lost 3 bases, and 7 bases stayed unmatched. CDR3 amino acids: CASSVRTSGIYNEQFF. CDR3 sequence (DNA): TGTGCCAGTAGTGTCAGGACTAGCGGTATCTACAATGAGCAGTTCTTC.

This rearrangement joins TRBV5-1 to TRBJ2-3; 15 bases agree with TRBD2. In germline, CDR1 is SGHRS, CDR2 YFSETQ. V dropped 4 bases and J dropped 8; count of bases not matched to a gene: 5. The CDR3 runs 15 residues. The CDR3 loop is CASSAGLAGGVTQYF. The CDR3 coding sequence is TGCGCCAGCAGCGCCGGACTAGCGGGAGGGGTTACGCAGTATTTT. Filled out from reference TRBV5-1 and TRBJ2-3, the complete variable domain reads KAGVTQTPRYLIKTRGQQVTLSCSPISGHRSVSWYQQTPGQGLQFLFEYFSETQRNKGNFPGRFSGRQFSNSRSEMNVSTLELGDSALYLCASSAGLAGGVTQYFGPGTRLTVL.

V is TRBV30 and J is TRBJ2-1, with TRBD2 as a possible D gene (5 bases). CDR1 and CDR2 (germline): GTSNPN, SVGIG (reference sequence). Trimming removed 0 bases at V and 15 bases at J, with 12 bases between. The CDR3 runs 11 residues. The CDR3 DNA follows: TGTGCCTGGAGTGTCCGTGGGAGACGGTTCTTC. Protein sequence: CAWSVRGRRFF.

In this sample, this clone turned up a few times. The rearrangement links TRBV7-2 to TRBJ2-3; 9 nucleotides match TRBD1. Trimming cost V 4 bases and J 1 base; bases outside gene matches: 6. Germline CDR1 SGHTA, CDR2 FQGNSA. The CDR3 loop spans 16 amino acids. The CDR3 DNA follows: TGTGCCAGCAGCTACCGGACAGGGGCCGGCACAGATACGCAGTATTTT. Translated, it gives CASSYRTGAGTDTQYF.

Only one count was recorded for this clone. The chain has TRBV6-1 and TRBJ2-5, with D maybe TRBD1 (5 bases). This CDR3 has 12 residues. Germline V lookup: CDR1 MNHNS, CDR2 SASEGT. V gave up 6 bases and J gave up 13 bases, with 18 bases separating them. CDR3 in amino acids: CASRGPSDSGYF. The CDR3 DNA reads TGTGCCAGCAGGGGGCCCAGCGATTCGGGGTACTTC.

The chain recombines TRBV11-2 with TRBJ1-5, with a possible D match to TRBD1 (5 bases). Per the germline V gene, CDR1 is SGHAT and CDR2 is FQNNGV. The CDR3 loop spans 15 amino acids. V was clipped by 4 bases and J by 3 bases, with 13 bases between them. The CDR3 spells CASSYFPGPNQPQHF. CDR3 DNA sequence: TGTGCCAGCAGCTACTTCCCAGGGCCCAATCAGCCCCAGCATTTT.

The chain is built from TRBV5-6 and TRBJ1-2; 9 bases fit TRBD1. The CDR3 runs to 15 residues. Trimming removed 4 bases from V and 8 bases from J; junction bases left unmatched: 12. Germline CDR1 SGHDT, CDR2 YYEEEE. In DNA, the CDR3 is TGTGCCAGCAGCCCGAGGACAGGGGAGGATGTGGGCTACACCTTC. This encodes CASSPRTGEDVGYTF.

The chain recombines TRBV5-1 with TRBJ1-2; the D is unclear. Germline assignment: CDR1 SGHRS and CDR2 YFSETQ. The CDR3 totals 12 residues. V lost 0 bases, J lost 7 bases, and 7 bases lay in between. CDR3 sequence (DNA): TGCGCCAGCAGCTTGGATGCGGGTGGCTACACCTTC. This translates into CASSLDAGGYTF. Complete variable domain (other parts from reference TRBV5-1 and TRBJ1-2): KAGVTQTPRYLIKTRGQQVTLSCSPISGHRSVSWYQQTPGQGLQFLFEYFSETQRNKGNFPGRFSGRQFSNSRSEMNVSTLELGDSALYLCASSLDAGGYTFGSGTRLTVV.

The rearrangement uses TRBV12-5 and TRBJ2-1; weak D call: TRBD2 (6 bases). V was cut by 7 bases and J by 10 bases, with 11 bases left in between. The V gene's germline CDR1 is LGHNT and CDR2 FRNRAP. The CDR3 sequence is 11 residues long. The CDR3 reads CASAQTREQFF. The CDR3 nucleotides are TGTGCTAGTGCCCAGACTAGGGAGCAGTTCTTC. The variable domain in full, with the rest retrieved from reference TRBV12-5 and TRBJ2-1, is DARVTQTPRHKVTEMGQEVTMRCQPILGHNTVFWYRQTMMQGLELLAYFRNRAPLDDSGMPKDRFSAEMPDATLATLKIQPSEPRDSAVYFCASAQTREQFFGPGTRLTVL.

In its sample, this clone was seen once. J is TRBJ2-3 and V is TRBV4-1; 10 bases fit TRBD2. The length of the CDR3 is 16 residues. V was pared by 1 base and J by 5 bases, with 6 bases of the junction left unmatched. The germline V gene has CDR1 MGHRA and CDR2 YSYEKL. The CDR3 sequence: CASSQASGRAQDTQYF. The CDR3 DNA is TGCGCCAGCAGCCAAGCAAGCGGGAGGGCCCAAGATACGCAGTATTTT.

The J gene is TRBJ1-1, the V gene TRBV21-1. TRBV21-1 is tagged as a pseudogene. The length of the CDR3 is 19 residues. Written as DNA, the CDR3 is TGTGCCAGCAGCAAAGCGCCGAGGAGAGGAACACTGAGCGGGGCTGAAGCTTTCTTT. It codes for CASSKAPRRGTLSGAEAFF.